The 8 T cell receptor beta chains presented below share a single source sample, sequenced in a study of T-cell reconstitution after alpha-beta-depleted transplantation in children listed by TCRdb under 2016. Library creation used PCR. Sequencing was carried out with an Illumina HiSeq 2500. TCR libraries were prepared with molecular barcoding, using unique molecular identifiers to normalize TCRbeta repertoire quantification. TCRdb trimmed the raw reads at Q25, called clones with MiXCR and kept productive beta chains. Merged by CDR3 protein, the rows form single entries marked with the most common genes and DNA. The sample contains some 500,000 distinct CDR3 sequences, about 17% of them found a single time. More than 2.5% of the sample is held by the ten biggest clonotypes. The sequences come from PBMCs from the stem cell graft donor, collected from the stem cell graft. Receptors were obtained from a human donor who donated a stem cell graft to a child with acute lymphoblastic leukemia.

This rearrangement joins TRBV5-1 to TRBJ1-1; 7 nucleotides match TRBD1. The V and J ends lost 2 bases and 6 bases, in that order; junction bases with no gene match: 4. The CDR3 loop spans 13 amino acids. Germline-derived CDR1 and CDR2 are SGHRS and YFSETQ. CDR3 loop: CASSLGGSSEAFF. The DNA of the CDR3 is TGCGCCAGCAGCTTAGGGGGCTCTTCTGAAGCTTTCTTT.

The rearrangement links TRBV12-3 or TRBV12-4 to TRBJ1-1; D unresolved. Trimming removed 6 bases at V and 1 base at J, with 15 bases between. This CDR3 is built from 15 residues. The CDR3 coding sequence is TGTGCCAGCAGACGGTTTTCGGACGGGAACACTGAAGCTTTCTTT. Its translation is CASRRFSDGNTEAFF.

This clonotype appeared a few times. The CDR3 region is CASSLVSPATGEAFF. Written as DNA, the CDR3 is TGTGCCAGCAGCTTAGTCTCGCCAGCAACAGGGGAAGCTTTCTTT. The J gene is TRBJ1-1, the V gene TRBV7-9; D possibly corresponds to TRBD1 (6 bases). The germline V gene encodes CDR1 SEHNR and CDR2 FQNEAQ (reference sequence). V was clipped by 1 base and J by 8 bases, with 17 bases between them. The CDR3 has 15 amino acids.

This clonotype occurred a few times. The chain recombines TRBV20-1 with TRBJ1-1; D unclear. Germline V gene data show CDR1 as DFQATT and CDR2 as SNEGSKA (reference sequence). Trimming cost V 5 bases and J 0 bases, with 25 bases left between them. CDR3 length equals 18 residues. The CDR3 reads CSADPLSGSLRMNTEAFF. CDR3 DNA: TGCAGTGCTGACCCTCTCAGCGGGTCCTTGAGGATGAACACTGAAGCTTTCTTT.

V gene TRBV29-1 combines with J gene TRBJ1-2, with D unclear. The germline V gene encodes CDR1 SQVTM and CDR2 ANQGSEA. Trimming shortened V by 7 bases and J by 6 bases, and 9 bases separated the two germline ends. This CDR3 comprises 10 residues. The CDR3 sequence: CSAGTDGYTF. In DNA form, the CDR3 reads TGCAGCGCTGGCACCGATGGCTACACCTTC.

The chain carries TRBV7-3 and TRBJ2-7, with 9 nucleotides matching TRBD2. Germline CDR1 reads SGHTA; CDR2 reads FQGTGA. After removal of 1 base from V and 0 bases from J, the junction contained 7 bases not matched to a gene. CDR3 length: 17 residues. As DNA, the CDR3 is TGTGCCAGCAGCTTAATGGCTAGCGGGAAAAGCTCCTACGAGCAGTACTTC. It is translated as CASSLMASGKSSYEQYF. The entire variable domain, with the rest obtained from reference TRBV7-3 and TRBJ2-7, is as follows: GAGVSQTPSNKVTEKGKYVELRCDPISGHTALYWYRQSLGQGPEFLIYFQGTGAADDSGLPNDRFFAVRPEGSVSTLKIQRTERGDSAVYLCASSLMASGKSSYEQYFGPGTRLTVT.

The sample holds many counts of this clonotype. The genes are TRBV27 and TRBJ2-7; D is tentatively TRBD1 or TRBD2 (5 bases each). CDR3 size: 15 residues. V was clipped by 2 bases and J by 0 bases, with 11 bases between them. The germline gives CDR1 MNHEY, CDR2 SMNVEV (reference sequence). CDR3 sequence: CASSLEGPFSYEQYF. DNA for the CDR3: TGTGCCAGCAGTTTAGAGGGACCCTTCTCCTACGAGCAGTACTTC.

This clonotype turned up a few times. The chain uses TRBV12-3 or TRBV12-4 and TRBJ2-7; 8 positions agree with TRBD2. The CDR3 is made up of 16 amino acids. V was clipped by 6 bases and J by 6 bases; unmatched bases: 16. In DNA, the CDR3 is TGTGCCAGCAGCCAAGAGGGCTACAGCGGGAGCGTCGAGCAGTACTTC. It specifies CASSQEGYSGSVEQYF.